These T cell receptor beta chains were read from a single sample in a study of control samples from healthy donors and cancer patients. Sequenced by immunoSEQ multiplex PCR; TCRdb stores in-frame clones only, minus some. The sample yields about 130,000 clones, more than 80% seen once. Material for sequencing was blood. The source is a man between 18 and 35 years old in good health. The CDR3 runs from the conserved cysteine through the conserved F or W. Fields, in order: V gene, J gene, clone size, D gene, CDR3 protein, CDR3 DNA. A D gene is named only where the DNA matches it firmly. Clone size, where shown, is once, few, many, or a class for clones that have expanded.

>TRBV16|TRBJ1-5|-|-
CASSREERPSSNQPQHF
TGTGCCAGCAGCCGCGAAGAAAGACCGAGTAGCAATCAGCCCCAGCATTTT
>TRBV27|TRBJ1-1|-|-
CASSFGTEAFF
TGTGCCAGCAGTTTCGGCACTGAAGCTTTCTTT
>TRBV24-1|TRBJ2-5|-|-
CATVRQSQETQYF
TGTGCCACGGTTAGACAGAGCCAAGAGACCCAGTACTTC
>TRBV28|TRBJ1-1|-|-
CASSTNYEAFF
TGTGCCAGCAGTACGAACTACGAAGCTTTCTTT
>TRBV28|TRBJ1-5|-|-
CASSLLQGGSNQPQHF
TGTGCCAGCAGTTTATTACAGGGAGGATCAAATCAGCCCCAGCATTTT
>TRBV4-3|TRBJ1-3|-|TRBD1
CASSQASGQGAGNTIYF
TGCGCCAGCAGCCAAGCCTCGGGACAGGGCGCAGGAAACACCATATATTTT
>TRBV11-1|TRBJ1-2|-|-
CASSLDRQETGYTF
TGTGCCAGCAGCTTAGACCGCCAGGAGACTGGCTACACCTTC
>TRBV11-2|TRBJ2-1|-|-
CASTGSGGHYNEQFF
TGTGCCAGCACCGGGTCGGGCGGCCACTACAATGAGCAGTTCTTC
>TRBV10-3|TRBJ1-5|-|-
CAISQGGANQPQHF
TGTGCCATCAGTCAGGGCGGAGCGAATCAGCCCCAGCATTTT
>TRBV5-1|TRBJ2-5|-|-
CASSLVGGQGETQYF
TGCGCCAGCAGCTTGGTCGGGGGGCAGGGTGAGACCCAGTACTTC
>TRBV14|TRBJ2-1|-|-
CASSQFRVGEQFF
TGTGCCAGCAGCCAATTCCGCGTGGGGGAGCAGTTCTTC
>TRBV28|TRBJ1-5|once|-
CASSFEDSFNQPQHF
TGTGCCAGCAGTTTTGAGGACAGCTTCAATCAGCCCCAGCATTTT
>TRBV6-1|TRBJ2-3|-|-
CASSEGASSTDTQYF
TGTGCCAGCAGTGAAGGGGCCTCGAGCACAGATACGCAGTATTTT
>TRBV6-5|TRBJ2-2|-|-
CASSRVPNTGELFF
TGTGCCAGCAGTAGGGTCCCGAACACCGGGGAGCTGTTTTTT
>TRBV3-1/TRBV3-2|TRBJ1-6|-|-
CASSQDLSTGLYSPLHF
TGTGCCAGCAGCCAAGATCTCTCGACAGGTCTATATTCACCCCTCCACTTT
>TRBV30|TRBJ2-7|once|TRBD1
CACQGDSYEQYF
TGTGCCTGCCAGGGGGATAGCTACGAGCAGTACTTC
>TRBV9|TRBJ1-5|-|-
CASSVSGGNQPQHF
TGTGCCAGCAGCGTATCCGGAGGGAATCAGCCCCAGCATTTT
>TRBV6-2/TRBV6-3|TRBJ2-1|-|TRBD2
CASSHTTIVSGKSYNEQFF
TGTGCCAGCAGTCACACTACAATTGTTAGCGGGAAATCCTACAATGAGCAGTTCTTC
>TRBV3-1/TRBV3-2|TRBJ2-7|-|TRBD1
CASSQEHRGWEQYF
TGTGCCAGCAGCCAAGAACACAGGGGTTGGGAGCAGTACTTC
>TRBV28|TRBJ2-4|-|-
CASRPPGGIYIQYF
TGTGCCAGCAGACCCCCTGGAGGCATTTACATTCAGTACTTC
>TRBV14|TRBJ2-3|once|-
CASSQASGARDTQYF
TGTGCCAGCAGCCAAGCTTCGGGAGCTAGAGATACGCAGTATTTT
>TRBV3-1/TRBV3-2|TRBJ2-4|-|TRBD1
CASSPTMDRVDIQYF
TGTGCCAGCAGCCCCACGATGGACAGGGTGGACATTCAGTACTTC
>TRBV6-4|TRBJ1-2|-|-
CASSPGTAGGYTF
TGTGCCAGCAGTCCCGGGACCGCCGGGGGCTACACCTTC
>TRBV7-9|TRBJ1-5|-|-
CASSFGGGSNQPQHF
TGTGCCAGCAGCTTTGGAGGGGGTAGCAATCAGCCCCAGCATTTT
>TRBV27|TRBJ1-3|-|-
CASSSLYSGNTIYF
TGTGCCAGCAGTTCCCTGTACTCTGGAAACACCATATATTTT
>TRBV2|TRBJ1-2|-|TRBD1
CASSDYPRDSYYGYTF
TGTGCCAGCAGTGACTACCCCCGGGACAGTTACTATGGCTACACCTTC
>TRBV29-1|TRBJ2-5|-|TRBD2
CSVVGTSGGETQYF
TGCAGCGTTGTTGGGACTAGCGGGGGAGAGACCCAGTACTTC
>TRBV19|TRBJ1-1|-|TRBD1
CASSMATTGVTEAFF
TGTGCCAGTAGTATGGCCACGACAGGGGTTACTGAAGCTTTCTTT
>TRBV5-1|TRBJ1-2|-|-
CASSQSGQGSPNYGYTF
TGCGCCAGCAGCCAATCGGGGCAGGGTAGCCCGAACTATGGCTACACCTTC
>TRBV7-2|TRBJ2-3|-|-
CASSLERNSPTQYF
TGTGCCAGCAGCTTAGAGAGGAACAGCCCTACGCAGTATTTT
>TRBV2|TRBJ2-5|-|-
CASSRTEETQYF
TGTGCCAGCAGTCGGACAGAAGAGACCCAGTACTTC
>TRBV4-1|TRBJ2-1|-|TRBD2
CASSSRGDGGEQFF
TGCGCCAGCAGCTCCCGGGGGGATGGGGGTGAGCAGTTCTTC
>TRBV3-1/TRBV3-2|TRBJ2-2|-|-
CASSRRGRNTGELFF
TGTGCCAGCAGCCGACGGGGGAGGAACACCGGGGAGCTGTTTTTT
>TRBV11-2|TRBJ2-7|-|-
CASSLGSWGLGEQYF
TGTGCCAGCAGCTTAGGGAGTTGGGGTTTGGGAGAGCAGTACTTC
>TRBV9|TRBJ2-1|once|-
CASSVGLGLPWNEQFF
TGTGCCAGCAGCGTAGGTCTTGGACTTCCCTGGAATGAGCAGTTCTTC
>TRBV24-1|TRBJ1-1|once|TRBD1
CATRNQGATEAFF
TGTGCCACACGGAATCAGGGGGCCACTGAAGCTTTCTTT
>TRBV7-9|TRBJ1-2|few|TRBD1
CASSSPGQGKGYTF
TGTGCCAGCAGCTCACCGGGACAGGGGAAAGGCTACACCTTC
>TRBV30|TRBJ2-1|-|TRBD1
CAWTLGTVGNEQFF
TGTGCCTGGACCCTCGGGACAGTCGGCAATGAGCAGTTCTTC
>TRBV5-1|TRBJ1-4|-|-
CASSSTGFEKLFF
TGCGCCAGCAGCTCGACAGGTTTTGAAAAACTGTTTTTT
>TRBV7-3|TRBJ2-1|-|-
CASSSDSYNEQFF
TGTGCCAGCAGCTCGGACAGCTACAATGAGCAGTTCTTC
>TRBV28|TRBJ2-3|once|-
CASSLPGTDTQYF
TGTGCCAGCAGCCTTCCTGGCACAGATACGCAGTATTTT
>TRBV6-4|TRBJ2-1|-|TRBD2
CASSPYLAGPDEQFF
TGTGCCAGCAGCCCCTACCTAGCGGGGCCCGATGAGCAGTTCTTC
>TRBV5-7|TRBJ1-1|-|-
CASSLQTTPNTEAFF
TGTGCCAGCAGCTTACAAACGACTCCAAACACTGAAGCTTTCTTT
>TRBV9|TRBJ2-3|once|-
CASSVGGTNADTQYF
TGTGCCAGCAGCGTAGGAGGGACAAATGCGGATACGCAGTATTTT
>TRBV3-1/TRBV3-2|TRBJ2-3|-|TRBD2
CASSQVGAGGPSTDTQYF
TGTGCCAGCAGCCAAGTTGGGGCGGGGGGGCCTAGCACAGATACGCAGTATTTT
>TRBV7-3|TRBJ2-1|-|TRBD1
CASSSGTGIADEQFF
TGTGCCAGCAGCTCCGGGACAGGGATTGCGGATGAGCAGTTCTTC
>TRBV5-1|TRBJ2-3|-|TRBD1
CASSYLGQGGNTDTQYF
TGCGCCAGCAGCTACCTAGGACAGGGGGGGAACACAGATACGCAGTATTTT
>TRBV6-6|TRBJ2-1|-|TRBD1
CASSYSSGGDEQFF
TGTGCCAGCAGTTACTCTTCAGGGGGCGATGAGCAGTTCTTC
>TRBV27|TRBJ2-5|few|TRBD1
CASRRQGQETQYF
TGTGCCAGCAGAAGACAGGGCCAAGAGACCCAGTACTTC
>TRBV6-5|TRBJ1-2|-|TRBD1
CASTSGTGKSRGYTF
TGTGCCAGCACCTCCGGGACAGGGAAATCTAGGGGCTACACCTTC
>TRBV11-3|TRBJ1-1|few|-
CASSLEGDTEAFF
TGTGCCAGCAGCTTAGAGGGGGACACTGAAGCTTTCTTT
>TRBV28|TRBJ1-2|once|-
CASSLTGTPLDTF
TGTGCCAGCAGCCTCACCGGGACACCCCTTGACACCTTC
>TRBV9|TRBJ2-1|-|-
CASSGGYEQFF
TGTGCCAGCAGCGGAGGCTATGAGCAGTTCTTC
>TRBV27|TRBJ2-5|-|-
CASSFRGRQETQYF
TGTGCCAGCAGTTTCAGGGGACGGCAAGAGACCCAGTACTTC
>TRBV4-1|TRBJ1-6|-|TRBD1
CASSRIAGQGFSPLHF
TGCGCCAGCAGCCGAATCGCGGGACAGGGGTTCTCGCCCCTCCACTTT
>TRBV10-1|TRBJ2-2|-|TRBD1
CASSETGGAGTGELFF
TGCGCCAGCAGTGAGACAGGGGGCGCGGGCACCGGGGAGCTGTTTTTT
>TRBV3-1/TRBV3-2|TRBJ2-5|-|-
CASSPDQETQYF
TGTGCCAGCAGCCCCGACCAAGAGACCCAGTACTTC
>TRBV5-8|TRBJ2-7|few|-
CASSLRGSDWYF
TGTGCCAGCAGCTTGCGGGGGAGCGATTGGTACTTC